This T cell receptor beta chain was documented in a study of blood T cell repertoires in COVID-19. Looking at the study overall: Sites across the United States, Italy and Spain contributed samples from acute and convalescent COVID-19. PBMCs, B-cell-depleted T cells, or T cells provided the cDNA or gDNA that made up the material.

In the authors' workflow: Amplification of reference gene primers was used by the study to estimate nucleated cell counts. Measured with immunoSEQ multiplex PCR; TCRdb has only the in-frame clones, and not every one. The V and J calls and clone size come from that table; D and trimming were worked out from the DNA. Of 100,000 or so clones in the sample, about nine tenths were seen once. Per germline, CDR1 KGHSH and CDR2 LQKENI. V was pared by 7 bases and J by 4 bases, with 13 bases between. The CDR3 loop spans 13 amino acids. The chain joins TRBV18 to TRBJ1-2; unclear D gene. Material for sequencing was peripheral blood. This clonotype originated in a man in his late teens or twenties with acute or convalescent COVID-19. CDR3 amino acids: CASLPGGTYGYTF. CDR3 bases: TGTGCCAGCTTACCCGGAGGAACCTATGGCTACACCTTC.